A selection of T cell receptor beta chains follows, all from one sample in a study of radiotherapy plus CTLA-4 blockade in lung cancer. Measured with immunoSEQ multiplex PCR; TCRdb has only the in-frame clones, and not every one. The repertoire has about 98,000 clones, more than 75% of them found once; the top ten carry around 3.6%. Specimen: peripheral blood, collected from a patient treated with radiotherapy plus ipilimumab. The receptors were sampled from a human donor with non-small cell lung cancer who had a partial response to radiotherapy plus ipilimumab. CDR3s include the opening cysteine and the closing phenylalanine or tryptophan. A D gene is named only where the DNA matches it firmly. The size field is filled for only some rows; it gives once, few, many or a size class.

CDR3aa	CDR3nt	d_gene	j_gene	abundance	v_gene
CASSSNRGNNSPLHF	TGTGCCAGCAGTAGTAACAGGGGGAATAATTCACCCCTCCACTTT	TRBD1	TRBJ1-6	.	TRBV2
CASSSFASGSRNEQFF	TGTGCCAGCAGTTCCTTCGCTAGCGGGAGTCGGAATGAGCAGTTCTTC	TRBD2	TRBJ2-1	.	TRBV28
CASSPLRTGELFF	TGTGCCAGCTCACCTCTACGCACCGGGGAGCTGTTTTTT	.	TRBJ2-2	.	TRBV18
CASRRTGKEKLFF	TGTGCCAGTAGAAGGACAGGGAAAGAAAAACTGTTTTTT	TRBD1	TRBJ1-4	.	TRBV19
CASSSYSGDEQYF	TGTGCCAGCTCATCATACTCAGGGGATGAGCAGTACTTC	.	TRBJ2-7	.	TRBV18
CASRVTGTDLRGTEAFF	TGTGCCAGCAGGGTTACCGGGACAGACCTCAGGGGAACTGAAGCTTTCTTT	TRBD1	TRBJ1-1	.	TRBV2
CASSSSILAGGRNEQFF	TGTGCCAGCAGCTCATCCATACTAGCGGGAGGCCGGAATGAGCAGTTCTTC	TRBD2	TRBJ2-1	.	TRBV11-2
CASSEGQGAYEQYF	TGTGCCAGCAGCGAGGGACAGGGAGCCTACGAGCAGTACTTC	TRBD1	TRBJ2-7	once	TRBV9
CASSSGTGRGYTF	TGTGCCAGCAGTTCTGGGACAGGGCGAGGCTACACCTTC	TRBD1	TRBJ1-2	.	TRBV6-1
CASRTQGVRTGELFF	TGTGCCAGCAGAACACAGGGGGTCCGCACCGGGGAGCTGTTTTTT	TRBD1	TRBJ2-2	few	TRBV28
CASSDTGTNTGELFF	TGTGCCAGCAGTGATACAGGGACGAACACCGGGGAGCTGTTTTTT	.	TRBJ2-2	.	TRBV25-1
CASSLGDLLDTQYF	TGCGCCAGCAGCTTGGGGGACTTGCTAGATACGCAGTATTTT	.	TRBJ2-3	.	TRBV5-1
CASSDARRGSTDTQYF	TGTGCCAGCAGTGATGCTCGGCGGGGGAGCACAGATACGCAGTATTTT	TRBD2	TRBJ2-3	once	TRBV25-1
CASSLALAGVSREQYF	TGCGCCAGCAGCTTGGCACTAGCGGGAGTTAGTAGGGAGCAGTACTTC	TRBD2	TRBJ2-7	once	TRBV5-1